The present TCR beta chain was sequenced within a study of blood T cell repertoires in COVID-19. About the study: The United States, Italy and Spain were the sources of the acute and convalescent COVID-19 samples.

Per the original methods: How many nucleated cells were present was estimated from reference gene primer amplification. Method: immunoSEQ multiplex PCR; TCRdb's copy keeps in-frame clones and lacks some. V and J calls and clone size are those listed in that table; D and trimming were worked out from the DNA. The sample consists of a few hundred thousand clones, about 81% of them appearing once. The ends were cut back, 3 bases at V and 2 bases at J, with 8 bases in the middle. This CDR3 spans 15 amino acids. Per the germline V gene, CDR1 is LNHDA and CDR2 is SQIVND (reference sequence). The source of this sequence is a man aged 25 to 40 with acute COVID-19. V gene TRBV19 combines with J gene TRBJ2-6; the D is unclear. The source material was PBMCs or T cells enriched from blood (not recorded which). DNA for the CDR3: TGTGCCAGTAGTATTATGCGAACTGGGGCCAACGTCCTGACTTTC. It translates to CASSIMRTGANVLTF.